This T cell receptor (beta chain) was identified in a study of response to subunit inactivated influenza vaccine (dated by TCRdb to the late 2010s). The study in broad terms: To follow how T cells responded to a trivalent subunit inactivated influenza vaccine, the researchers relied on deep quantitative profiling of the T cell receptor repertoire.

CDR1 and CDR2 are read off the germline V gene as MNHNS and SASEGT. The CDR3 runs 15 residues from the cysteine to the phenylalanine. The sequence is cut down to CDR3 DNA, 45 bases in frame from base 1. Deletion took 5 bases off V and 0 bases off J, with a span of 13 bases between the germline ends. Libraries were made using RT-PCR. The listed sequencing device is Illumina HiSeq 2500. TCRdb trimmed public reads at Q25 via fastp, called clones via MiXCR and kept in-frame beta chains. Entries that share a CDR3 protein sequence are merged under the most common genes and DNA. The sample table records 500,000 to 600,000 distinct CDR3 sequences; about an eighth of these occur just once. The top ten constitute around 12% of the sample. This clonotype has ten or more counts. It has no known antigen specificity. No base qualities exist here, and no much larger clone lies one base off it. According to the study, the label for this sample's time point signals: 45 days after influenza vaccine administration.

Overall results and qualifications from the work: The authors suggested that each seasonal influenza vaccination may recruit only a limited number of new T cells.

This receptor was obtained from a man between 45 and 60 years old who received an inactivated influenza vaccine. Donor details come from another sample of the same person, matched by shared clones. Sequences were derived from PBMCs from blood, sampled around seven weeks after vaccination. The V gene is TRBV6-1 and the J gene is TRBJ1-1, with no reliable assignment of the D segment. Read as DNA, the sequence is TGTGCCAGCAGTAATGGACTGATCATGAACACTGAAGCTTTCTTT. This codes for CASSNGLIMNTEAFF.